The entry below describes one TCR beta chain. The target antigen is unknown. The data originate from a study of cytomegalovirus exposure and HLA in healthy donors. Use of 60 Vbeta and 13 Jbeta primers characterized the PCR. Generated by immunoSEQ multiplex PCR, the TCRdb table keeps only in-frame clones and is missing some. This table holds over 100,000 clones, 80% to 85% found once. Study results and limitations: TCR beta sequences reportedly predicted most subjects' HLA-A and HLA-B alleles accurately. According to the study, roughly 160 TCR beta chains were cytomegalovirus-associated. With later analysis, a missense DCLRE1C variant became linked to TCR beta V- and J-gene trimming.

V gave up 5 bases and J gave up 6 bases, with 14 bases separating them. Germline V gene lookup returns CDR1 SGHRS and CDR2 YFSETQ. The CDR3 covers 14 residues. The receptor was derived from a woman aged 45-65 years in good health and CMV-seropositive. This chain connects TRBV5-1 to TRBJ2-2, with D maybe TRBD2 (6 bases). Sequencing was performed on PBMCs. The CDR3 nucleotides read TGCGCCAGCAGTAGCGGTCAGCCGGCCGGGGAGCTGTTTTTT. Amino acid sequence: CASSSGQPAGELFF.